Below, 25 T cell receptor beta chains from the same sample are listed, as sequenced in a study of T cell changes during pregnancy in multiple sclerosis. Measured with immunoSEQ multiplex PCR; TCRdb has only the in-frame clones, and not every one. Here the sample spans fewer than 55,000 clones, roughly 92% being singletons. The sample taken for sequencing was peripheral blood. The receptors originated from a female donor with multiple sclerosis, enrolled in a pregnancy study.

The chain couples TRBV14 to TRBJ2-3; TRBD2 is a possible D gene (6 bases). The CDR3 extends over 15 amino acids. CDR1 and CDR2 (germline): SGHDN, FVKESK. The V end was cut by 1 base, the J end by 5 bases, with 13 bases between. DNA of the CDR3: TGTGCCAGCAGCCAAGCTTTAACGGGAGTAGATACGCAGTATTTT. It translates to CASSQALTGVDTQYF.

The chain has TRBV19 and TRBJ2-2, with 8 bases matching TRBD2. V lost 4 bases, J lost 7 bases, and 8 bases stayed unmatched. This CDR3 comprises 15 residues. Germline lookup yields CDR1 LNHDA and CDR2 SQIVND (reference sequence). CDR3 amino acids: CASSTTGGPYGELFF. The DNA for the CDR3 is TGTGCCAGTAGTACAACGGGAGGGCCGTACGGGGAGCTGTTTTTT.

V usage is TRBV5-4 and J usage is TRBJ2-5; 7 positions match TRBD1. CDR1 and CDR2 (germline): SGHNT, YYREEE (reference sequence). With V trimmed by 1 base and J by 3 bases, 3 bases remained unmatched. CDR3 length equals 14 residues. The CDR3 sequence is CASSLYRGKETQYF. In DNA form, the CDR3 reads TGTGCCAGCAGCTTGTACAGGGGTAAAGAGACCCAGTACTTC.

This clone was recorded once. The J gene is TRBJ2-7, the V gene TRBV5-5, with no clear D. The CDR3 has 14 residues. Germline CDR1 reads SGHKS; CDR2 reads YYEKEE (reference sequence). The V and J ends lost 3 bases and 1 base respectively, with 11 bases between them. The chain's CDR3 is CASSSPLRSYEQYF. CDR3 nucleotides: TGTGCCAGCAGCTCTCCTCTCAGATCCTACGAGCAGTACTTC.

The chain uses TRBV28 and TRBJ1-3, with a possible D match to TRBD1 (6 bases). The ends were cut back, 3 bases at V and 0 bases at J, with 9 bases in the middle. The CDR3 extends over 15 amino acids. Germline-derived CDR1 and CDR2 are MDHEN and SYDVKM. The CDR3 region has the DNA TGTGCCAGCAGTTTTACAGGGTACTCTGGAAACACCATATATTTT. Its translation is CASSFTGYSGNTIYF.

This chain connects TRBV28 to TRBJ2-7; 10 nucleotides align to TRBD2. The length of the CDR3 is 16 residues. V shed 5 bases and J 7 bases; nucleotides not matched to a gene: 14. CDR1 is MDHEN and CDR2 is SYDVKM in the germline V gene. The CDR3 is CASSPTTSGTLGEQYF. In DNA form, the CDR3 reads TGTGCCAGCAGTCCAACTACTAGCGGGACCCTCGGGGAGCAGTACTTC.

This rearrangement joins TRBV21-1 to TRBJ1-1. TRBV21-1 is recorded as a pseudogene. There are 15 residues in the CDR3. CDR3 sequence reads: CASSSPSRTNTEAFF. CDR3 nucleotide sequence: TGTGCCAGCAGCAGCCCGAGTCGCACTAACACTGAAGCTTTCTTT.

The chain combines TRBV5-1 with TRBJ2-7; D is perhaps TRBD1 (5 bases). Germline CDR1 reads SGHRS; CDR2 reads YFSETQ. Trimming took 0 bases from V and 6 from J, leaving 7 bases between them. The CDR3 runs to 12 residues. The CDR3 DNA sequence: TGCGCCAGCAGCTTGGCAGGGCCCGAGCAGTACTTC. Protein sequence: CASSLAGPEQYF.

The genes are TRBV7-8 and TRBJ1-4, with a possible D match to TRBD1 (6 bases). This CDR3 has 15 residues. CDR1 is SGHVS and CDR2 is FQNEAQ in the germline V gene. V was trimmed by 3 bases and J by 4 bases, leaving 12 bases between them. CDR3 protein: CASSLVTGLNEKLFF. Here the CDR3 DNA reads TGTGCCAGCAGCTTGGTGACAGGCCTTAATGAAAAACTGTTTTTT.

V is TRBV7-7 and J is TRBJ2-2; 8 bases agree with TRBD2. Germline loops: CDR1 SSHAT, CDR2 FNYEAQ (reference sequence). J gave up 7 bases and V 5 bases, and 9 bases lay outside the gene matches. This CDR3 is built from 15 residues. Here the CDR3 reads CASSQREPGIGELFF. As DNA, the CDR3 is TGTGCCAGCAGCCAGCGGGAGCCAGGAATCGGGGAGCTGTTTTTT.

This clone was observed once. The chain carries TRBV6-5 and TRBJ2-7; D ambiguous. CDR1 is MNHEY and CDR2 is SVGAGI in the germline V gene. The CDR3 is made up of 13 amino acids. V gave up 6 bases and J gave up 5 bases, with 14 bases separating them. The CDR3 is CASRRAWANEQYF. For the CDR3, the DNA is TGTGCCAGCAGACGCGCATGGGCGAACGAGCAGTACTTC.

The chain has TRBV6-1 and TRBJ2-1, with 9 bases that match TRBD2. This CDR3 comprises 15 residues. Per germline, CDR1 MNHNS and CDR2 SASEGT. The V gene end was trimmed by 5 bases and the J gene end by 3 bases; junction bases not matched to a gene: 5. CDR3: CASSIAGVDYNEQFF. The CDR3 DNA reads TGTGCCAGCAGTATAGCGGGAGTTGACTACAATGAGCAGTTCTTC.

CDR3: CASSPPLALEETQYF. CDR3 nucleotides: TGTGCCAGCTCACCACCACTGGCCCTCGAAGAGACCCAGTACTTC. The chain couples TRBV18 to TRBJ2-5; D is ambiguous. Germline values: CDR1 KGHSH, CDR2 LQKENI. This CDR3 comprises 15 residues. Trimming removed 0 bases at V and 3 bases at J, with 11 bases between.

The chain is built from TRBV11-2 and TRBJ2-4; D is possibly TRBD1 (5 bases). The ends were cut back, 5 bases at V and 3 bases at J, with 14 bases in the middle. The CDR3 is made up of 15 amino acids. Germline V gene lookup returns CDR1 SGHAT and CDR2 FQNNGV. DNA of the CDR3: TGTGCCAGCAGCCCCCACCCCAGGGTCAAAAACATTCAGTACTTC. It is translated as CASSPHPRVKNIQYF.

The chain couples TRBV10-1 to TRBJ2-3, with TRBD1 identical over 8 bases. From germline, CDR1 is WNHNN and CDR2 SYGVQD (reference sequence). J lost 4 bases, V lost 9 bases, and 6 bases had no gene match. This CDR3 has 13 amino acids. The CDR3 coding sequence is TGCGCCAGTTCCAGGGGGCTAGCAGATACGCAGTATTTT. Translating gives CASSRGLADTQYF.

The chain has TRBV11-2 and TRBJ1-2; no clear D gene. Germline V gene lookup returns CDR1 SGHAT and CDR2 FQNNGV. V dropped 0 bases and J dropped 7 bases, with 15 bases sitting between them. The CDR3 length is 15 residues. The CDR3 coding sequence is TGTGCCAGCAGCTTAGACGTAGCAGTCAAGGTTGGCTACACCTTC. This encodes CASSLDVAVKVGYTF.

In DNA, the CDR3 is TGTGCCAGCAGTCCGGGACTAGCGGGAGAGGGGACGGCAGATACGCAGTATTTT. It specifies CASSPGLAGEGTADTQYF. The chain couples TRBV5-6 to TRBJ2-3; TRBD2 matches 14 bases. Losses at the gene ends were 5 bases for V and 4 bases for J; bases not matched to a gene: 12. Germline CDR1 is SGHDT and CDR2 is YYEEEE. The CDR3 sequence is 18 residues long.

This clone appeared a few times. The J gene is TRBJ2-7, the V gene TRBV7-9, with 8 bases matching TRBD1. Per germline, CDR1 SEHNR and CDR2 FQNEAQ (reference sequence). J lost 7 bases, V lost 4 bases, and 9 bases had no gene match. This CDR3 spans 14 amino acids. The CDR3 loop reads CASSWTGTGGEQYF. The CDR3, as DNA: TGTGCCAGCAGCTGGACCGGGACAGGCGGTGAGCAGTACTTC.

The chain has TRBV13 and TRBJ1-2, with TRBD1 matching 11 bases. From germline, CDR1 is PRHDT and CDR2 FYEKMQ (reference sequence). The CDR3 runs to 15 residues. V shed 5 bases and J 5 bases; nucleotides not matched to a gene: 7. CDR3 residues: CASSPGTGGEYGYTF. As DNA, the CDR3 is TGTGCCAGCAGCCCCGGGACAGGGGGTGAATATGGCTACACCTTC.

The chain couples TRBV18 to TRBJ1-1; 8 positions match TRBD1. V was clipped by 0 bases and J by 8 bases; unmatched bases: 11. CDR3 length: 16 residues. Germline V gene data show CDR1 as KGHSH and CDR2 as LQKENI. The CDR3 DNA is TGTGCCAGCTCACCACCCGGACCTACCAGACAGGGGGAAGCTTTCTTT. It codes for CASSPPGPTRQGEAFF.

The chain combines TRBV6-6 with TRBJ1-2; D is ambiguous. Trimming pared 2 bases from V and 4 bases from J, leaving 11 bases between. Germline V CDR1 and CDR2: MNHNY, SVGAGI (reference sequence). CDR3 length equals 14 residues. The CDR3 region has the DNA TGTGCCAGCAGTTACCCCTTGCTAGCCTATGGCTACACCTTC. Protein sequence: CASSYPLLAYGYTF.

The rearrangement links TRBV4-2 to TRBJ1-4; the D is unclear. The CDR3 is 13 residues long. V dropped 0 bases and J dropped 8 bases, with 7 bases sitting between them. The germline V gene has CDR1 LGHNA and CDR2 YNFKEQ. CDR3 in DNA: TGTGCCAGCAGCCAAGAGGGGAGGGAAAAACTGTTTTTT. This encodes CASSQEGREKLFF.

This chain's CDR3 is CASRPRQGADGELFF. CDR3 nucleotides: TGTGCCAGCAGGCCTCGACAGGGGGCTGACGGGGAGCTGTTTTTT. The chain recombines TRBV6-6 with TRBJ2-2; 10 bases match TRBD1. The germline gives CDR1 MNHNY, CDR2 SVGAGI (reference sequence). The CDR3 has 15 amino acids. J gave up 7 bases and V 6 bases, and 8 bases lay outside the gene matches.

This chain uses TRBV27 with TRBJ2-7; TRBD2 aligns across 10 bases. From germline, CDR1 is MNHEY and CDR2 SMNVEV (reference sequence). The CDR3 has 16 residues. Unmatched junction bases numbered 20, after V lost 8 bases and J lost 10 bases. CDR3 in DNA: TGTGCCAGCCTACCCACTGACGGTAGACTAGCGGGTCGTCAGTACTTC. It encodes CASLPTDGRLAGRQYF.

V gene TRBV18 combines with J gene TRBJ2-6; unclear D gene. The length of the CDR3 is 16 residues. From germline, CDR1 is KGHSH and CDR2 LQKENI. Trimming removed 2 bases from V and 0 bases from J, with 8 bases in between. CDR3 coding DNA: TGTGCCAGCTCACCATACATTCCCTCTGGGGCCAACGTCCTGACTTTC. It encodes CASSPYIPSGANVLTF.